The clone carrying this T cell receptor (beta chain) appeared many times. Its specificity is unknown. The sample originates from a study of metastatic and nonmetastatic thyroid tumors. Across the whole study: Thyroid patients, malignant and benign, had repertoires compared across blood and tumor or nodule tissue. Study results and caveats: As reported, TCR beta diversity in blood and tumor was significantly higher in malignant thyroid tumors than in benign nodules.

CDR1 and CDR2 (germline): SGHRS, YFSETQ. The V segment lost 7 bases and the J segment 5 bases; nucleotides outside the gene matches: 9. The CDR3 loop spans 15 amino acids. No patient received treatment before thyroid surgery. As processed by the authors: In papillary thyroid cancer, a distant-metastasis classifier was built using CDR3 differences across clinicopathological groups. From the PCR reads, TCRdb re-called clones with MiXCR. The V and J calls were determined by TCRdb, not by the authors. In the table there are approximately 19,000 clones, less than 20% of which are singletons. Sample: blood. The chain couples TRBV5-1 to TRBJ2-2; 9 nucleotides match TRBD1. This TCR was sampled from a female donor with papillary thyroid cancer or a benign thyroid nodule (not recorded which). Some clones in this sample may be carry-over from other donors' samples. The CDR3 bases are TGCGCCAGCGGTACCGGGACAGGGTGGACCGGGGAGCTGTTTTTT. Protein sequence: CASGTGTGWTGELFF.